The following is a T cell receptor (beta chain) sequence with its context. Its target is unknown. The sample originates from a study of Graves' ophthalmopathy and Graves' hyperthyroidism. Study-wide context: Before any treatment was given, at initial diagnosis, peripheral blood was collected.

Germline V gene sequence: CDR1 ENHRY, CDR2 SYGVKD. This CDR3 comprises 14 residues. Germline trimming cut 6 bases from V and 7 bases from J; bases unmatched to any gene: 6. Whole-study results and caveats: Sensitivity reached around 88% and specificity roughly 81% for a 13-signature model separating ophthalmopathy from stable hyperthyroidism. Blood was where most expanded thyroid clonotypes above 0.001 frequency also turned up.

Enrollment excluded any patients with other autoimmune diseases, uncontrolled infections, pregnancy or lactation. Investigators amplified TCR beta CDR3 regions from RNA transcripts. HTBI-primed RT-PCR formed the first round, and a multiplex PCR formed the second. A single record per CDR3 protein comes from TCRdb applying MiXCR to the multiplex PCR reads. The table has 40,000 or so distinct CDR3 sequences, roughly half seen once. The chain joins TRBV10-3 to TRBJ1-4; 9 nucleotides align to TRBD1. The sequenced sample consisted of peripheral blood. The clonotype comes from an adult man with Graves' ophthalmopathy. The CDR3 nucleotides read TGTGCCATCAGCGGGGACAGGGAGGGTGAAAAACTGTTTTTT. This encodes CAISGDREGEKLFF.